The clone carrying this T cell receptor beta chain was detected only a few times. Its target is unknown. TCRdb re-called the 5' RACE reads through MiXCR, storing one row per CDR3 protein. The data hold around 45,000 distinct CDR3 sequences, with under 25% observed a single time. These data come from a study of spatial heterogeneity in lung cancer. On the study more broadly: Each time, sequencing found more beta-chain sequences than alpha-chain sequences. The average count in raw reads for each unique TCR and UMI combination exceeded eight appearances.

The CDR3 totals 14 residues. Germline CDR1 reads MGHDK; CDR2 reads SYGVNS. Trimming took 2 bases from V and 0 from J, leaving 5 bases between them. Time point meaning: blood at routine non-recurrence follow-up after resection. No cell sorting; template was whole RNA from tumor, lung tissue or PBMC. Study results and caveats: The appearance of ubiquitous expanded tumor TCRs in blood was greater at resection than follow-up.

V and J are TRBV25-1 and TRBJ1-3; D gene unclear. This specimen consisted of PBMCs, obtained at follow-up. This TCR was recovered from a female donor with early-stage non-small cell lung cancer. The CDR3 DNA reads as TGTGCCAGCAGTGAAGTGCTCTCTGGAAACACCATATATTTT. The encoded protein is CASSEVLSGNTIYF. Full variable domain (outside the CDR3, taken from reference TRBV25-1 and TRBJ1-3): EADIYQTPRYLVIGTGKKITLECSQTMGHDKMYWYQQDPGMELHLIHYSYGVNSTEKGDLSSESTVSRIRTEHFPLTLESARPSHTSQYLCASSEVLSGNTIYFGEGSWLTVV.